This T cell receptor (beta chain) was identified during a study of blood T cell repertoires in COVID-19. The CDR3 extends over 15 amino acids. CDR1 and CDR2 (germline): MNHEY, SMNVEV (reference sequence). V gave up 6 bases and J gave up 4 bases; unmatched junction bases: 9. Profiled with immunoSEQ multiplex PCR; TCRdb holds only in-frame clones, not every one. The data contain around 140,000 clones, 88% of them singletons. Specimen: peripheral blood. This clonotype was sampled from a woman between 50 and 59 years old with acute or convalescent COVID-19. The chain employs TRBV27 and TRBJ1-5; 7 nucleotides match TRBD1. The CDR3 DNA sequence: TGTGCCAGCAGCGCTGCCGGGACAGTAAATCAGCCCCAGCATTTT. This codes for CASSAAGTVNQPQHF.